This TCR beta chain appears in the sequencing data of a study of blood T cell repertoires in COVID-19. This CDR3 contains 17 residues. Germline values: CDR1 LNHDA, CDR2 SQIVND (reference sequence). V lost 3 bases, J lost 6 bases, and 21 bases lay in between. Clones were sequenced by immunoSEQ multiplex PCR, and TCRdb holds only the in-frame ones, with some missing. The repertoire holds approximately 250,000 clones, with about 85% as singletons. This sequence originates from a woman aged 60-75 years with active or convalescent COVID-19. V usage is TRBV19 and J usage is TRBJ1-5; unclear D gene. Sequencing was carried out using peripheral blood. For the CDR3, the DNA is TGTGCCAGTAGTATTGACTTCAGCGGGTGGGCGGGTCAGCCCCAGCATTTT. Translated, it gives CASSIDFSGWAGQPQHF.